This T cell receptor beta chain is from a study of cytomegalovirus exposure and HLA in healthy donors. Germline assignment: CDR1 SQVTM and CDR2 ANQGSEA. The junction had 4 bases not matched to a gene; V was cut back by 5 bases and J by 1 base. The CDR3 is made up of 14 amino acids. Whole-study results and caveats: Later analysis indicated greater clonal expansion among HLA-associated TCR beta chains than among equally common other chains. Sequences of the TCR beta chain were said to predict the HLA-A and HLA-B alleles of most subjects accurately.

A word on this clone: Its specificity is not known.

PCR amplification relied on 60 Vbeta primers (plus 13 Jbeta primers). Some clones are missing from TCRdb's copy, which holds only in-frame ones; the method was immunoSEQ multiplex PCR. The table has 150,000 to 200,000 clones, roughly four fifths seen once; the top ten hold 4.8%. V is TRBV29-1 and J is TRBJ2-2, with 7 bases lining up with TRBD2. The sequenced sample consisted of PBMCs. This clonotype was sampled from a man aged 18 to 29 in good health and CMV-seronegative. CDR3 sequence reads: CSVSSGVNTGELFF. The CDR3 DNA reads as TGCAGCGTTTCGAGCGGGGTGAACACCGGGGAGCTGTTTTTT.